This TCR beta chain was found in a study of shared clonotypes between healthy human individuals. General study points: The diversity represented, both genetic and in exposure history, was limited by few donors. Naive CD4 clonotypes were shared across several donors at 4% to 5%.

The table came from immunoSEQ multiplex PCR; TCRdb's copy has only in-frame clones and leaves some out. The sample lists 660,000 or so clones; 96% were seen once. V was pared by 2 bases and J by 6 bases, with 3 bases of the junction left unmatched. Germline V gene sequence: CDR1 SGHDT, CDR2 YYEEEE. The CDR3 runs to 13 residues. Cells designated naive CD8 were CD45RO-negative and were positively selected for CCR7, with terminally differentiated effector memory CD45RA+ cells excluded. This clone was seen only once. Its target is unknown. The genes are TRBV5-6 and TRBJ1-1; 8 nucleotides line up with TRBD1. What was sequenced was naive CD8+ T cells sorted from blood. The clonotype comes from a woman aged 30 to 39 in good health. In DNA, the CDR3 is TGTGCCAGCAGCTTTCAGGGGGCTTCTGAAGCTTTCTTT. Translated, it gives CASSFQGASEAFF.